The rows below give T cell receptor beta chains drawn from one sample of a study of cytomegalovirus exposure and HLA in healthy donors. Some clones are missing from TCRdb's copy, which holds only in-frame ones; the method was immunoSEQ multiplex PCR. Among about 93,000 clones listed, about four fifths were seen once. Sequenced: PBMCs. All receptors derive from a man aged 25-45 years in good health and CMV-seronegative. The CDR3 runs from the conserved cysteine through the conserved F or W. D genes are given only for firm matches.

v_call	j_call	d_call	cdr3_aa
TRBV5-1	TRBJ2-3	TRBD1	CASSQDRADTQYF
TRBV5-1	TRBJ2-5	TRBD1	CASSLSSGGLETQYF
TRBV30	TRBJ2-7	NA	CAWSVQVEGKQYF
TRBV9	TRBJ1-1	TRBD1	CASRSWETGVDEAFF
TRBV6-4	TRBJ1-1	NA	CASGQTQNTEAFF
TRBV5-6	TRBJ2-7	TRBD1	CASSPTGTGNEQYF
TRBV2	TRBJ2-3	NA	CASSADSSTDTQYF
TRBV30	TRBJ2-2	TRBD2	CAWSRGLAGGRGGELFF
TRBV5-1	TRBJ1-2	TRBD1	CASRSTGARNYGYTF
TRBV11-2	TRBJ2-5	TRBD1	CASSFTTGGSQETQYF
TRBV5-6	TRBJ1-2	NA	CASSSLGRGYTF
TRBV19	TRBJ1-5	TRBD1	CASSEGTGVQPQHF
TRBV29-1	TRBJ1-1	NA	CSVEDLGAFF
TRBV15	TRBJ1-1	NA	CATSPTGHSSTEAFF
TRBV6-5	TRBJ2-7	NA	CASSKPTATEQYF
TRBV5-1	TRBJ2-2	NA	CASSPGVASNTGELFF
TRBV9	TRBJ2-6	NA	CASSETAGANVLTF
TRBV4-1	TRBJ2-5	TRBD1	CASSQPGQGRTQYF
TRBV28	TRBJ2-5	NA	CASSSYVRETQYF
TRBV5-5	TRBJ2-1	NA	CASSYTGYNEQFF
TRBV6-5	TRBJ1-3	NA	CASSYHRGSGNTIYF
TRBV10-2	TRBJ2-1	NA	CASSRWRALPPKQFF
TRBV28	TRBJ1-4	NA	CASSTDGATNEKLFF
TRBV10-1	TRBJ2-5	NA	CASMRDLRHQETQYF
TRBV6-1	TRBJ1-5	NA	CASSEPQGWNQPQHF
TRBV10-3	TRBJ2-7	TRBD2	CAITASGGTTQQGEQYF
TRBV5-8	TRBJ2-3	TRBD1	CASRDRAPDTQYF
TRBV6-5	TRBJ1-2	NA	CASRAFNYGYTF
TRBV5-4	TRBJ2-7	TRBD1	CASSSGTGGGEQYF
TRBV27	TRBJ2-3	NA	CASSFGGAFTDTQYF
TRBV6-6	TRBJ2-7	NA	CASSFDRAYEQYF
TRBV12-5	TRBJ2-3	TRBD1	CASGSGTGLGDTQYF
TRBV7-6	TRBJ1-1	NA	CASSFKQGTEAFF
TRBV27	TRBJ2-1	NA	CASRGDLFDYNEQFF
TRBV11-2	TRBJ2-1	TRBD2	CASSLAGGGNEQFF
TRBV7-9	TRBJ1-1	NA	CASSFHGGVEAFF
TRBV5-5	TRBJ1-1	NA	CASSPWTDTEAFF
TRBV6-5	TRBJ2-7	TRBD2	CASSYSSGSSYEQYF
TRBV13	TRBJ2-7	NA	CASSLRQGSMEQYF
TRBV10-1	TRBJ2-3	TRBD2	CASSETGGTSLSTDTQYF
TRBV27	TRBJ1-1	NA	CASSFSGGQLDAFF
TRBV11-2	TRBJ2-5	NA	CASSAGQTNQETQYF
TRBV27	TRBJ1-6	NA	CASSPLAAGKNSPLHF
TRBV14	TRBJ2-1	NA	CASSQDPAGRFSEQFF
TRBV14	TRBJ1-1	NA	CASSLRQMNTEAFF
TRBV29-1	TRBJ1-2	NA	CSVEGTRERYGYTF
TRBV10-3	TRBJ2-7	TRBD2	CAISGGGSGEQYF
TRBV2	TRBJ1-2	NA	CASSERAPGDNYGYTF
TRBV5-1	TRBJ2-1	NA	CASSLLAPSYNEQFF
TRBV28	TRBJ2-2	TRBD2	CASSFWGTGEGGELFF
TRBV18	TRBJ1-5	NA	CASSPPGGHQPQHF
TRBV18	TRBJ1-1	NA	CASSQAMNTEAFF
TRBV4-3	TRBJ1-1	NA	CASSQPQGGTTEAFF
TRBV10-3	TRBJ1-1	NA	CAISGATEAFF
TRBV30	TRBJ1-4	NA	CAWSVIQGEKLFF
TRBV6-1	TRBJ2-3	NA	CAIASTDTQYF
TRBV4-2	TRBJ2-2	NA	CASSQELWSGELFF
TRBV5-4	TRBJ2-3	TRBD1	CASSWDRGHDTQYF
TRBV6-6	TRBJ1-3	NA	CASSYSVSGNTIYF